This TCR beta chain originates from a study of cytomegalovirus exposure and HLA in healthy donors. Overall study findings and caveats: Several of the most significant clusters appeared linked to common viral pathogens, based on a later analysis. Later analysis associated a missense DCLRE1C variant with TCR beta V- and J-gene trimming.

V dropped 4 bases and J dropped 2 bases, with 11 bases sitting between them. There are 14 residues in the CDR3. Germline CDR1 LGHNA, CDR2 YSLEER. With 60 Vbeta and 13 Jbeta primers, the PCR was carried out. Only in-frame clones appear in the TCRdb table, and some are missing; sequencing was by immunoSEQ multiplex PCR. This sample carries 100,000 or so clones, approximately 80% of them seen once, and the ten largest clones take approximately 1.2%. On this clone itself: What it binds is unknown.

The material sequenced was PBMCs. The chain employs TRBV4-3 and TRBJ2-5; D might be TRBD1 (5 bases). This clonotype originated in a man aged 30 to 39 in good health and CMV-seronegative. CDR3 bases: TGCGCCAGCAGCCCGACACAGGAACAAGAGACCCAGTACTTC. This sequence encodes CASSPTQEQETQYF.